The entry that follows covers one T cell receptor (beta chain) sequence. CDR1 and CDR2 from the germline V gene are SGHDT and YYEEEE. V gave up 4 bases and J gave up 3 bases; unmatched junction bases: 9. This CDR3 contains 15 residues. The sample is drawn from a study of T cell changes during pregnancy in multiple sclerosis. Sequencing used immunoSEQ multiplex PCR; TCRdb keeps in-frame clones, though not all of them. The data contain some 31,000 clones, roughly 90% of them seen just once; the ten biggest clones take up roughly 6.5%. The receptor comes from a female donor with multiple sclerosis, enrolled in a pregnancy study. The sequencing here drew on CD8+ T cells from peripheral blood mononuclear cells, taken in the second trimester of pregnancy. The rearrangement uses TRBV5-6 and TRBJ2-5, with 7 bases that match TRBD1. CDR3 in amino acids: CASSPLAGTEETQYF. The CDR3 nucleotides are TGTGCCAGCAGCCCCTTGGCCGGGACAGAAGAGACCCAGTACTTC.